Sequencing of this TCR beta chain was carried out in a study of T cells in Graves' hyperthyroidism and ophthalmopathy. V was trimmed by 0 bases and J by 15 bases, leaving 21 bases between them. Germline-derived CDR1 and CDR2 are LNHNV and YYDKDF (reference sequence). This CDR3 comprises 15 residues. Amplification yielded TCR beta CDR3 regions, with RNA transcripts as the source. The HTBI primer set drove a first-round RT-PCR of the TCR CDR3. TCRdb re-called the multiplex PCR reads through MiXCR, storing one row per CDR3 protein. The sample lists a few hundred thousand distinct CDR3 sequences, approximately 20% occurring once. This clonotype was seen many times. Uncontrolled infection, other autoimmune disease, pregnancy or lactation led to exclusion.

The receptor was isolated from a man aged 40-49 years with Graves' hyperthyroidism. Sequenced material: blood. The chain couples TRBV15 to TRBJ2-1; D might be TRBD2 (5 bases). CDR3 amino acids: CATSRDEHGSTGGFF. CDR3 nucleotides: TGTGCCACCAGCAGAGATGAGCACGGGTCGACCGGAGGGTTCTTC.